The 20 T cell receptor beta chains in this list originate from one sample, sequenced in a study of molecular identifiers for immune sequencing clone quantification. MiXCR, run by TCRdb on the PCR reads, gives a single entry per CDR3 protein. Among about 53,000 distinct CDR3 sequences, roughly 36% were seen once, and the ten largest hold 3.8%. The sequencing input was naive CD8+ T cells from blood, with Jurkat cell RNA spiked in. Described subset: FACS-sorted CD8+CD4-CCR7+CD45RA+ naive T cells. These receptors were obtained from a human donor in good health. Some libraries in this study had Jurkat cell RNA spiked in.

This clonotype was counted at least ten times. The chain carries TRBV27 and TRBJ2-3, with 15 nucleotides matching TRBD2. This CDR3 is 16 amino acids long. Germline V CDR1 and CDR2: MNHEY, SMNVEV (reference sequence). Trimming removed 5 bases from V and 6 bases from J; junction bases left unmatched: 6. The CDR3 protein is CASSPGLAGGSDTQYF. The CDR3 DNA sequence: TGTGCCAGCAGTCCGGGACTAGCGGGAGGTAGCGATACGCAGTATTTT.

This clonotype was found a few times. The chain joins TRBV4-2 to TRBJ1-4; tentative D call: TRBD1 (6 bases). Between the trimmed V and J ends, which lost 4 bases and 8 bases, there was a span of 20 bases. This CDR3 contains 16 residues. Germline CDR1 LGHNA, CDR2 YNFKEQ. CDR3 in amino acids: CASSPGPGHAGEKLFF. CDR3 nucleotide sequence: TGTGCCAGCAGCCCTGGTCCGGGACACGCAGGCGAAAAACTGTTTTTT.

This rearrangement joins TRBV11-2 to TRBJ2-1; 11 bases match TRBD2. The CDR3 length is 16 residues. Germline-derived CDR1 and CDR2 are SGHAT and FQNNGV. V shed 6 bases and J 3 bases; nucleotides not matched to a gene: 7. The CDR3 coding sequence is TGTGCCAGCAGACCACCCGGACTAGCGGGCTACAATGAGCAGTTCTTC. Translation: CASRPPGLAGYNEQFF.

This clonotype was seen ten or more times. This chain uses TRBV10-3 with TRBJ2-7; tentatively, D is TRBD1 (6 bases). Germline-derived CDR1 and CDR2 are ENHRY and SYGVKD. V lost 11 bases and J 4 bases, leaving 21 bases between the germline ends. This CDR3 is 14 amino acids long. The CDR3 is CAAGLQGSEYEQYF. In nucleotides, the CDR3 is TGTGCCGCCGGCCTTCAGGGGTCGGAGTACGAGCAGTACTTC.

This clonotype appeared many times. This chain uses TRBV29-1 with TRBJ2-5; possibly TRBD2 for D (6 bases). Germline values: CDR1 SQVTM, CDR2 ANQGSEA. The V end lost 5 bases, the J end lost 4 bases, and 11 bases lay between the germline ends. The CDR3 covers 12 residues. This CDR3 reads CSVPGLPETQYF. DNA for the CDR3: TGCAGCGTTCCGGGACTTCCAGAGACCCAGTACTTC.

V and J are TRBV5-6 and TRBJ2-1; maybe TRBD2 (6 bases). Germline CDR1 SGHDT, CDR2 YYEEEE. Between the trimmed V and J ends, which lost 2 bases and 8 bases, there was a span of 14 bases. This CDR3 spans 14 amino acids. The CDR3 sequence: CASSFGASDHEQFF. DNA for the CDR3: TGTGCCAGCAGCTTCGGGGCTAGCGACCATGAGCAGTTCTTC. The full variable domain, completed using reference TRBV5-6 and TRBJ2-1, is DAGVTQSPTHLIKTRGQQVTLRCSPKSGHDTVSWYQQALGQGPQFIFQYYEEEERQRGNFPDRFSGHQFPNYSSELNVNALLLGDSALYLCASSFGASDHEQFFGPGTRLTVL.

The gene calls are TRBV4-2 and TRBJ2-7, with D unresolved. Germline V lookup: CDR1 LGHNA, CDR2 YNFKEQ. Trimming stripped 0 bases from V and 2 bases from J, with 14 bases between. This CDR3 has 16 amino acids. CDR3 sequence: CASSQEASGPTYEQYF. The DNA of the CDR3 is TGTGCCAGCAGCCAAGAAGCTTCTGGACCCACCTACGAGCAGTACTTC.

Of note for this clonotype: One junction end does not reproduce the germline sequence, and a read error may be involved. The V call is TRBV6-5, the J call TRBJ2-2; D perhaps matches TRBD2 (6 bases). CDR1 is MNHEY and CDR2 is SVGAGI in the germline V gene. The CDR3 spans 12 residues. The CDR3: CASSLVGGEPFF. The CDR3 nucleotides are TGTGCCAGCAGTCTCGTTGGCGGGGAGCCGTTTTTT.

The genes are TRBV29-1 and TRBJ2-7, with 9 bases that match TRBD2. V shed 4 bases and J 7 bases; nucleotides not matched to a gene: 14. Germline-derived CDR1 and CDR2 are SQVTM and ANQGSEA. The CDR3 covers 15 residues. The CDR3 reads CSVGRLVGREGEQYF. CDR3 nucleotides: TGCAGCGTTGGTCGTTTGGTGGGGCGGGAGGGAGAGCAGTACTTC.

The chain joins TRBV9 to TRBJ2-2; D possibly matches TRBD1 or TRBD2 (5 bases each). The germline CDR1 and CDR2 sequences are SGDLS and YYNGEE. V gave up 0 bases and J gave up 1 base, with 7 bases separating them. The CDR3 consists of 15 residues. CDR3 sequence reads: CASSVGGGNTGELFF. CDR3 nucleotides: TGTGCCAGCAGCGTAGGTGGGGGGAACACCGGGGAGCTGTTTTTT.

The CDR3 sequence: CASSVGARGRDGNTIYF. CDR3 DNA: TGTGCCAGCAGCGTGGGGGCGCGGGGGCGCGATGGAAACACCATATATTTT. The chain uses TRBV9 and TRBJ1-3; perhaps TRBD1 as D (6 bases). The CDR3 has 17 amino acids. V was cut by 2 bases and J by 3 bases, with 18 bases left in between. Per germline, CDR1 SGDLS and CDR2 YYNGEE.

This clonotype was seen only a few times. The V call is TRBV12-3 or TRBV12-4, the J call TRBJ2-3; D might be TRBD2 (6 bases). V was pared by 4 bases and J by 1 base, with 9 bases between. The CDR3 has 14 amino acids. CDR3 region: CASSYGGRTDTQYF. The CDR3 DNA sequence: TGTGCCAGCAGTTACGGGGGTCGCACAGATACGCAGTATTTT.

This clonotype was found many times. This chain links TRBV9 with TRBJ2-3, with 9 positions matching TRBD2. CDR1 is SGDLS, CDR2 YYNGEE, per germline. The CDR3 length is 15 residues. V trimming: 0 bases; J trimming: 4 bases; junction bases outside the gene matches: 3. The CDR3 region is CASSVGSGRADTQYF. CDR3 bases: TGTGCCAGCAGCGTAGGTAGCGGGAGAGCAGATACGCAGTATTTT.

As regards this clonotype: Likely a read error: the CDR3 ends without its conserved phenylalanine or tryptophan. The limits of the CDR3 on the DNA are not certain, so only TCRdb's listed CDR3 is given. The chain combines TRBV11-2 with TRBJ1-1; the table's D call, TRBD1, was not checked against the DNA. CDR1 is SGHAT and CDR2 is FQNNGV in the germline V gene. The CDR3 adds up to 11 amino acids, both ends counted. The CDR3 sequence: CASSRPPGGFG.

This clonotype was detected only once. Compared with germline, one end of the junction differs, possibly owing to a read error. In DNA form, the CDR3 reads TGTGCCTGCAGCAACCGGGACAAAGCCTACGAGCAGTACTTC. It is translated as CACSNRDKAYEQYF. The rearrangement joins TRBV13 to TRBJ2-7, with D possibly being TRBD1 (6 bases). CDR1 is PRHDT and CDR2 is FYEKMQ in the germline V gene (reference sequence). This CDR3 contains 14 residues. Combining the CDR3 with reference TRBV13 and TRBJ2-7 gives the whole variable domain AAGVIQSPRHLIKEKRETATLKCYPIPRHDTVYWYQQGPGQDPQFLISFYEKMQSDKGSIPDRFSAQQFSDYHSELNMSSLELGDSALYFCACSNRDKAYEQYFGPGTRLTVT.

This clonotype was detected ten times or more. The V and J genes are TRBV29-1 and TRBJ1-1; 7 bases are shared with TRBD1. Germline values: CDR1 SQVTM, CDR2 ANQGSEA. This CDR3 comprises 14 residues. J lost 2 bases, V lost 7 bases, and 10 bases had no gene match. CDR3 region: CSADRQGLNTEAFF. In DNA, the CDR3 is TGCAGCGCTGACCGACAGGGACTAAACACTGAAGCTTTCTTT.

Concerning this clonotype: A read error may be the cause here, since a much bigger clone is one base away. The CDR3 DNA is TGTGCCAGCAGTCCGGGGGAGCAGCCCCGGCATTTT. This gives the protein CASSPGEQPRHF. J is TRBJ1-5 and V is TRBV6-2 or TRBV6-3, with D possibly TRBD1 on 5 matching bases. The CDR3 covers 12 residues. The germline CDR1 and CDR2 sequences are MNHEY and SVGEGT.

Details on this clonotype: Since the CDR3 does not end with the conserved phenylalanine or tryptophan, this likely comes from a read error. The chain carries TRBV9 and TRBJ2-1; D is uncertain. Germline loops: CDR1 SGDLS, CDR2 YYNGEE. The V end lost 4 bases, the J end lost 2 bases, and 10 bases lay between the germline ends. The CDR3 is 14 residues long. DNA of the CDR3: TGTGCCAGCAGCCCCCCCCTCCCCTACAATGAGCAGTTCTAC. Protein product: CASSPPLPYNEQFY.

In the case of this clonotype: The germline gene is not matched at one end of the junction; a read error may be the cause. The chain links TRBV11-2 to TRBJ2-5, with a possible D match to TRBD1 (5 bases). Germline CDR1 SGHAT, CDR2 FQNNGV. CDR3 size: 15 residues. DNA for the CDR3: TGTGCCAGCAGCTTAGCGCAGGGCGGCCGAGAGCCCCAGTACTTC. It specifies CASSLAQGGREPQYF.

This clonotype has only a few counts. The chain recombines TRBV5-4 with TRBJ2-7; 8 bases are shared with TRBD2. This CDR3 spans 12 amino acids. Germline V lookup: CDR1 SGHNT, CDR2 YYREEE (reference sequence). The V segment lost 4 bases and the J segment 6 bases; nucleotides outside the gene matches: 3. Written as DNA, the CDR3 is TGTGCCAGCAGCATGGGACTAGGCGAGCAGTACTTC. It codes for CASSMGLGEQYF.